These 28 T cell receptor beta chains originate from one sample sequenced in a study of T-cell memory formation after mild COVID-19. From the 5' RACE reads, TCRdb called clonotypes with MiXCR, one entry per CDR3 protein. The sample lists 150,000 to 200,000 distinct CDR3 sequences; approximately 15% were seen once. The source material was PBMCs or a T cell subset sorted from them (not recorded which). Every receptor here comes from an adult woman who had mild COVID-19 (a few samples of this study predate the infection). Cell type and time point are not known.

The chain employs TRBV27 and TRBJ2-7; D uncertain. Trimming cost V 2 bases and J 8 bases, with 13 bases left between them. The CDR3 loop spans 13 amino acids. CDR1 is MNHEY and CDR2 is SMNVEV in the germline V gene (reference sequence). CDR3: CASSLPDGLQQYF. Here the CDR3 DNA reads TGTGCCAGCAGTTTACCGGACGGCCTACAGCAGTACTTC.

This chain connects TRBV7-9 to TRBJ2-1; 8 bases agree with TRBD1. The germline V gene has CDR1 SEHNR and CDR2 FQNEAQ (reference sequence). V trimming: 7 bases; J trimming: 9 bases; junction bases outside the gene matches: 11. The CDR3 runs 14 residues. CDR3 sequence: CASTQGASLTEQFF. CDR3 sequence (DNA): TGTGCCAGCACCCAGGGGGCTAGCCTTACTGAGCAGTTCTTC.

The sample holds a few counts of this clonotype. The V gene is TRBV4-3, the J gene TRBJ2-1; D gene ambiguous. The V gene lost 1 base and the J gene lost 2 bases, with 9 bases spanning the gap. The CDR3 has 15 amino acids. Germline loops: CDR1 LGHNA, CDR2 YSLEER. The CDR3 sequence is CASSQGQAPYNEQFF. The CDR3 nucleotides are TGCGCCAGCAGCCAAGGGCAGGCGCCCTACAATGAGCAGTTCTTC.

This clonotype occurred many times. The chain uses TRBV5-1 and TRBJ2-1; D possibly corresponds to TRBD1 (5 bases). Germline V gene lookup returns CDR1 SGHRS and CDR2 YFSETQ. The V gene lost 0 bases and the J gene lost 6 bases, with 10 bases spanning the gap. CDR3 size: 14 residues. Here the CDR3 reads CASSLDKGPNEQFF. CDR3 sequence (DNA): TGCGCCAGCAGCTTGGACAAGGGGCCCAATGAGCAGTTCTTC.

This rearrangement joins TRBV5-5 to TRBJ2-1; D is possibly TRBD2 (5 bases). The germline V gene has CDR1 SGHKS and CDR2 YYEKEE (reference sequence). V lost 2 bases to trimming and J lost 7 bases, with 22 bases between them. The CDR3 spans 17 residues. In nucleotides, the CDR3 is TGTGCCAGCAGCTTTTGGTTTATGGTGGGAGCGGAGAATGAGCAGTTCTTC. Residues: CASSFWFMVGAENEQFF.

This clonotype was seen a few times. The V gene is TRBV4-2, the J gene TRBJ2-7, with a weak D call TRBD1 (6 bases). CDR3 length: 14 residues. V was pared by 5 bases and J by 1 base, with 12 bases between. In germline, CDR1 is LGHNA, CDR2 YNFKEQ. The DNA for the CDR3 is TGTGCCAGCAGCTCCCGGACAGCTTCCTACGAGCAGTACTTC. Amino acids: CASSSRTASYEQYF.

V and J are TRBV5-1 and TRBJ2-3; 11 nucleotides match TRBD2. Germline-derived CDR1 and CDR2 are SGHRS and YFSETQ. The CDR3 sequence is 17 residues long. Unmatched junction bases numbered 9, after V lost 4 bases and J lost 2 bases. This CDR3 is CASSQHLAGGNTDTQYF. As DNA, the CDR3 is TGCGCCAGCAGCCAGCATCTAGCGGGGGGAAACACAGATACGCAGTATTTT.

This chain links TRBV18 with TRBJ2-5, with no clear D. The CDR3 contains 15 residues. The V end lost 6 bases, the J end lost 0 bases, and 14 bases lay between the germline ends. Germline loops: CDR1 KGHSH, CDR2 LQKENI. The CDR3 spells CASSLTRADQETQYF. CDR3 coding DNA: TGTGCCAGCTCTCTAACCCGGGCAGACCAAGAGACCCAGTACTTC.

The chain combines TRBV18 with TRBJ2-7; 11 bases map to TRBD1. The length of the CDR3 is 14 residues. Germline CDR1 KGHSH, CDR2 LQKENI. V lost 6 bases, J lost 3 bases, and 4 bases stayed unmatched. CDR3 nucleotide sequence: TGTGCCAGCTCGCGGGGACAGGGGGTCTACGAGCAGTACTTC. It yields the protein CASSRGQGVYEQYF. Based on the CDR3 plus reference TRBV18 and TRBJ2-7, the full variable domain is NAGVMQNPRHLVRRRGQEARLRCSPMKGHSHVYWYRQLPEEGLKFMVYLQKENIIDESGMPKERFSAEFPKEGPSILRIQQVVRGDSAAYFCASSRGQGVYEQYFGPGTRLTVT.

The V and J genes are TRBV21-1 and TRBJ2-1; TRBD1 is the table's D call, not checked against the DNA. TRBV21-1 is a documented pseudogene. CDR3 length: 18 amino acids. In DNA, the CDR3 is TGTGCCAGCAGCAAAAAGGCCGACAGGTTCATTTCCTACAATGAGCAGTTCTTC. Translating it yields CASSKKADRFISYNEQFF.

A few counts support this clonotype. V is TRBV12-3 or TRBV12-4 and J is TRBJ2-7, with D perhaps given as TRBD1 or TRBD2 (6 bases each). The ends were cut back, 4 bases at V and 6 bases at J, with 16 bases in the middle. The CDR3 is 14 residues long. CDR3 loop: CASSCDRRGCEQYF. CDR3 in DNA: TGTGCCAGCAGTTGTGACAGGAGGGGATGCGAGCAGTACTTC.

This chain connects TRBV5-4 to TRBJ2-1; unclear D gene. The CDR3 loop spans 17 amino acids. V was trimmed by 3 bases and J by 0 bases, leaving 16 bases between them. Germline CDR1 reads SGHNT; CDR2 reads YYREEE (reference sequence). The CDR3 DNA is TGTGCCAGCAGCTGGACCCTAGTAACCCACTCCTACAATGAGCAGTTCTTC. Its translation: CASSWTLVTHSYNEQFF.

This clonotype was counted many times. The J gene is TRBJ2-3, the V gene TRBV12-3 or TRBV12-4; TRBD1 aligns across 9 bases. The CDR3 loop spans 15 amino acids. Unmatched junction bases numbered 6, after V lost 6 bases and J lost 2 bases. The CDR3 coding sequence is TGTGCCAGCAGCCGGGACAGGGCCTCCACAGATACGCAGTATTTT. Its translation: CASSRDRASTDTQYF.

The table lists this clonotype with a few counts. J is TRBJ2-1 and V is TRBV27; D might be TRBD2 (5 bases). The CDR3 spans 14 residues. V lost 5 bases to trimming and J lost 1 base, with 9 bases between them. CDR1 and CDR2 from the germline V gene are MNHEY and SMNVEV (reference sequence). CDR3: CASSGGYSYNEQFF. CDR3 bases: TGTGCCAGCAGTGGAGGTTATTCCTACAATGAGCAGTTCTTC.

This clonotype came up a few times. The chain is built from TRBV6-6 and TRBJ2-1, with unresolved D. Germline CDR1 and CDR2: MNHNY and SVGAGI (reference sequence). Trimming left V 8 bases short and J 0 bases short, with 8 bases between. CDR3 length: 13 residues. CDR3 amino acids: CASSANSYNEQFF. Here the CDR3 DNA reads TGTGCCAGCTCGGCGAACTCCTACAATGAGCAGTTCTTC.

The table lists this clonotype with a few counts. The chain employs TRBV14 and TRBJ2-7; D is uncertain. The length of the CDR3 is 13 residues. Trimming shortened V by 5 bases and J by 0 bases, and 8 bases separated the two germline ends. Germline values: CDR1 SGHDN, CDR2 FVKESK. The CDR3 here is CASSRVNSYEQYF. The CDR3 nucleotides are TGTGCCAGCAGCAGGGTAAACTCCTACGAGCAGTACTTC.

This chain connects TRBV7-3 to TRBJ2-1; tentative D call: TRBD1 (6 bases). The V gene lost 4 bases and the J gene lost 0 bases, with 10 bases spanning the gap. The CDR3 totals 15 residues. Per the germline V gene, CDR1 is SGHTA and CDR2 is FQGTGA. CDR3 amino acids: CASSSGQFSYNEQFF. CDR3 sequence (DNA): TGTGCCAGCAGCTCCGGACAGTTCTCCTACAATGAGCAGTTCTTC.

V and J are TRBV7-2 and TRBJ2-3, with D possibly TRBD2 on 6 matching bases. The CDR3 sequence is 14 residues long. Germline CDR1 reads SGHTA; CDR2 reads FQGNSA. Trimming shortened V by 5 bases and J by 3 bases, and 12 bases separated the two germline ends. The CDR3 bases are TGTGCCAGCAGCCGAGCGGGCTGGACAGATACGCAGTATTTT. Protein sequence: CASSRAGWTDTQYF.

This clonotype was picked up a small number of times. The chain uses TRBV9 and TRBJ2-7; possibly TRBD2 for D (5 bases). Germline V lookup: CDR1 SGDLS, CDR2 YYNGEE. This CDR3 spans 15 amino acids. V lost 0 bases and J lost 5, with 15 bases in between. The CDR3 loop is CASSVGLARVHEQYF. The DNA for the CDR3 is TGTGCCAGCAGCGTAGGGCTAGCACGGGTCCACGAGCAGTACTTC.

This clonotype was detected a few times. The CDR3 is CASSLVALNTGELFF. The CDR3 region has the DNA TGCGCCAGCAGCTTGGTGGCATTAAACACCGGGGAGCTGTTTTTT. The chain carries TRBV5-1 and TRBJ2-2; no firm D call. This CDR3 is built from 15 residues. CDR1 and CDR2 (germline): SGHRS, YFSETQ. The germline V and J ends were trimmed by 0 bases and 2 bases, with 8 bases remaining between them. The variable domain in full, with the rest retrieved from reference TRBV5-1 and TRBJ2-2, is KAGVTQTPRYLIKTRGQQVTLSCSPISGHRSVSWYQQTPGQGLQFLFEYFSETQRNKGNFPGRFSGRQFSNSRSEMNVSTLELGDSALYLCASSLVALNTGELFFGEGSRLTVL.

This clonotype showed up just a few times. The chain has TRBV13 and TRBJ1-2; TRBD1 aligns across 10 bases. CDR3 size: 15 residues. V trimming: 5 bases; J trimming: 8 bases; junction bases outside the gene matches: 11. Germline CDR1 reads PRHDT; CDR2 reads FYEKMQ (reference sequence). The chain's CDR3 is CASSPGRQGASGYTF. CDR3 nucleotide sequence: TGTGCCAGCAGCCCCGGTAGACAGGGGGCGAGCGGCTACACCTTC.

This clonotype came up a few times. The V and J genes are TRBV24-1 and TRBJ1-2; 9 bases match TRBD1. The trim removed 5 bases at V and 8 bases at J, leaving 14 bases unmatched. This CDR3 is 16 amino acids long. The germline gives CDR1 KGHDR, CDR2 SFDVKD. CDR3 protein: CATSAPSETGGRGYTF. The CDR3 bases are TGTGCCACCAGTGCCCCTTCAGAAACAGGGGGCAGAGGCTACACCTTC.

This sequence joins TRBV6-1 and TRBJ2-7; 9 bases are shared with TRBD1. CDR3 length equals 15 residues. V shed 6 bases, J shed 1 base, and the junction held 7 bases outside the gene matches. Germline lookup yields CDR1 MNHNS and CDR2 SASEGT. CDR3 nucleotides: TGTGCCAGCAGCGGGACAGGGAGTATTTCCTACGAGCAGTACTTC. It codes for CASSGTGSISYEQYF.

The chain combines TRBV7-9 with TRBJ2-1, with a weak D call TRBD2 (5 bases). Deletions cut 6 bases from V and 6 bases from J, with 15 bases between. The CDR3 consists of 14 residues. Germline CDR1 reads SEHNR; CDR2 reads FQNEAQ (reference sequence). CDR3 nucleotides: TGTGCCAGCAGACCCGGTGAGGGATTCAATGAGCAGTTCTTC. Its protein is CASRPGEGFNEQFF. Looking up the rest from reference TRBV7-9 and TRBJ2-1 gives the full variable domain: DTGVSQNPRHKITKRGQNVTFRCDPISEHNRLYWYRQTLGQGPEFLTYFQNEAQLEKSRLLSDRFSAERPKGSFSTLEIQRTEQGDSAMYLCASRPGEGFNEQFFGPGTRLTVL.

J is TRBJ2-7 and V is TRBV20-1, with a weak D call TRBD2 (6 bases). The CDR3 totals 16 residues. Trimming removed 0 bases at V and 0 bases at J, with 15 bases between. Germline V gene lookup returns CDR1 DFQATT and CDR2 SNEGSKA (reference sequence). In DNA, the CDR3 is TGCAGTGCTAGAGATCCCCACGGGGGAGTCTCCTACGAGCAGTACTTC. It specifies CSARDPHGGVSYEQYF.

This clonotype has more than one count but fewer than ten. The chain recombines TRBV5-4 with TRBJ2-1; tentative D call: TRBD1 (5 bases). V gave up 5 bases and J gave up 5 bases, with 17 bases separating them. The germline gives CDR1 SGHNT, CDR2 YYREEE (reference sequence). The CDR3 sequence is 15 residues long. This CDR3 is CASSFDSLTNNEQFF. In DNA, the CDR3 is TGTGCCAGCAGTTTCGACAGCCTGACAAACAATGAGCAGTTCTTC.

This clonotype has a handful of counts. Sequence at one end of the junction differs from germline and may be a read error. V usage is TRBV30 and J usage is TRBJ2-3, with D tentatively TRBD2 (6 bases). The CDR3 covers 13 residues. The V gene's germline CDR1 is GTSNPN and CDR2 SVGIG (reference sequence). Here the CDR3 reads CGIAGLSTDTQYF. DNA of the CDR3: TGCGGTATCGCGGGGCTCAGCACAGATACGCAGTATTTT.

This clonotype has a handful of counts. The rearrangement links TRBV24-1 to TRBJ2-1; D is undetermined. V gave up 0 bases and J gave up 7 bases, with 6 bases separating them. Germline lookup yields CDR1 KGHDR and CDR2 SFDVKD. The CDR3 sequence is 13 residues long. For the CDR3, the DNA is TGTGCCACCAGTGATTTGCTGGTGAATGAGCAGTTCTTC. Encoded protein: CATSDLLVNEQFF.